The following is a T cell receptor (beta chain) sequence with its context. The entry originates in a study of blood T cell repertoires in COVID-19. About the study: Nucleic acid was either cDNA or gDNA, and it came from T cells, B-cell-depleted T cells, or PBMCs.

The germline CDR1 and CDR2 sequences are MNHEY and SVGAGI. The V end lost 5 bases, the J end lost 6 bases, and 11 bases lay between the germline ends. This CDR3 has 12 residues. Authors' data handling: The authors estimated nucleated cell counts from reference gene primer amplification. Data came from immunoSEQ multiplex PCR; TCRdb stores just in-frame clones and leaves some out. V and J calls and clone size are given by that table; D and trimming were obtained from the DNA. This table has just over 650,000 clones, 85% to 90% appearing once. The clonotype originates from a woman under 30 with acute or convalescent COVID-19. V gene TRBV6-5 combines with J gene TRBJ2-7, with no clear D. Sequenced input: peripheral blood. The CDR3 bases are TGTGCCAGCAGTAGAAACGGTCTCGAGCAGTACTTC. Its translation: CASSRNGLEQYF.